The sample holds many counts of the clone carrying this T cell receptor beta chain. The data derive from a study of CD8 T cells in ankylosing spondylitis. Each CDR3 protein gets one entry after TCRdb re-called the 5' RACE reads with MiXCR. The table has hundreds of thousands of distinct CDR3 sequences, 8% to 11% seen once. The sample taken for sequencing was blood, either unsorted or a sorted T cell fraction (not recorded which). This receptor was taken from a male donor with ankylosing spondylitis or in good health (not recorded which).

CDR3 in DNA: TGCGCCAGTACCGTGGCCGGGGAGCTGTTTTTT. As protein: CASTVAGELFF. The chain has TRBV5-1 and TRBJ2-2, with no clear D. The CDR3 runs 11 residues. Germline V gene lookup returns CDR1 SGHRS and CDR2 YFSETQ. Trimming took 8 bases from V and 6 from J, leaving 8 bases between them.